The rows below give T cell receptor beta chains drawn from one sample of a study of blood T cell repertoires in COVID-19. Data came from immunoSEQ multiplex PCR; TCRdb stores just in-frame clones and leaves some out. The sample shows roughly 200,000 clones, 84% of them seen only once. Sequences were obtained from peripheral blood. These receptors all come from a woman aged 70-85 years with active or convalescent COVID-19. Each CDR3 is given with its conserved first and last residue. The D gene is left open where the match is weak. Clone sizes are given selectively: once, few, many, or a class where the clone is expanded.

NA	TRBV27	TRBJ2-3	NA	TGTGCCAGCAGTTTCCGTGGAGGAGATACGCAGTATTTT	CASSFRGGDTQYF
NA	TRBV4-2	TRBJ2-4	NA	TGTGCCAGCAGCCAAGACGACAGCGCACGTCCAAACATTCAGTACTTC	CASSQDDSARPNIQYF
TRBD2	TRBV5-4	TRBJ2-5	NA	TGTGCCAGCAGCCCCGGGACTAGCGCCCAAGAGACCCAGTACTTC	CASSPGTSAQETQYF
NA	TRBV29-1	TRBJ1-2	NA	TGCAGCGTTGAAATCCGGGTGGGTGGCTACACCTTC	CSVEIRVGGYTF
TRBD2	TRBV2	TRBJ2-2	NA	TGTGCCAGCAGTAGCGGGAGGATCACCGGGGAGCTGTTTTTT	CASSSGRITGELFF
NA	TRBV28	TRBJ1-5	NA	TGTGCCAGCAGCTCACATATAGTCAGCGTCAATCAGCCCCAGCATTTT	CASSSHIVSVNQPQHF
NA	TRBV29-1	TRBJ1-2	NA	TGCAGCGTTGAAATGCCATCGGGTGGCTACACCTTC	CSVEMPSGGYTF
TRBD1	TRBV19	TRBJ1-1	many	TGTGCCAGTAGTATCGGGACAGTAGCAGCTTTCTTT	CASSIGTVAAFF
TRBD2	TRBV2	TRBJ2-3	NA	TGTGCCAGCAGTGATTGGCTAGCGGGGGACACAGATACGCAGTATTTT	CASSDWLAGDTDTQYF
NA	TRBV27	TRBJ1-1	NA	TGTGCCAGCAGTTTATTTAGCATTGCGGGCGGGTTGAACACTGAAGCTTTCTTT	CASSLFSIAGGLNTEAFF
TRBD1	TRBV30	TRBJ2-3	NA	TGTGCCTGGAGTGTAGGGACAGGGATCGATACGCAGTATTTT	CAWSVGTGIDTQYF
NA	TRBV28	TRBJ2-7	NA	TGTGCCAGCAGCCTCAGTGTTATACCCTACGAGCAGTACTTC	CASSLSVIPYEQYF
NA	TRBV12-3/TRBV12-4	TRBJ2-2	few	TGTGCCAGCAGTTTCTTAGCCGCCGGGGAGCTGTTTTTT	CASSFLAAGELFF
TRBD1	TRBV11-2	TRBJ1-1	NA	TGTGCCAGCAGCTCCAACAGGGGGAGGAACACTGAAGCTTTCTTT	CASSSNRGRNTEAFF
TRBD1	TRBV29-1	TRBJ2-7	NA	TGCAGCGTTGAAGGGACAGGCGGCCCCTACGAGCAGTACTTC	CSVEGTGGPYEQYF
NA	TRBV4-1	TRBJ1-1	once	TGCGCCAGCAGCCGATTGGTCGCAGGATACACTGAAGCTTTCTTT	CASSRLVAGYTEAFF
TRBD2	TRBV4-2	TRBJ2-1	NA	TGTGCCAGCAGCCAAGATCTAAGCGGGAGTTACAATGAGCAGTTCTTC	CASSQDLSGSYNEQFF
NA	TRBV28	TRBJ1-6	once	TGTGCCAGCAGGTCAGATTCACCCCTCCACTTT	CASRSDSPLHF
NA	TRBV6-5	TRBJ1-1	few	TGTGCCAGCAGTTACGCACAACGGAACACTGAAGCTTTCTTT	CASSYAQRNTEAFF
TRBD1	TRBV7-2	TRBJ1-2	NA	TGTGCCAGCAGCTGGAGGACAGGGGGGCACTATGGCTACACCTTC	CASSWRTGGHYGYTF
TRBD2	TRBV11-3	TRBJ2-1	few	TGTGCCAGCAGCCCGGGACTAGTGGGTTTCAATGAGCAGTTCTTC	CASSPGLVGFNEQFF
NA	TRBV5-4	TRBJ1-5	NA	TGTGCCAGCAGCCCGGGTCTAGATCAGCCCCAGCATTTT	CASSPGLDQPQHF
TRBD1	TRBV10-3	TRBJ1-5	NA	TGTGCCATCAGTCGGACAGGGGGCCAGGGGGGTCAGCCCCAGCATTTT	CAISRTGGQGGQPQHF
NA	TRBV18	TRBJ2-7	NA	TGTGCCAGCTCACCACCGGGAGACTACGAGCAGTACTTC	CASSPPGDYEQYF
NA	TRBV7-2	TRBJ2-4	NA	TGTGCCAGCAGCTTTTTGGGACATCTAGCCAAAAACATTCAGTACTTC	CASSFLGHLAKNIQYF
TRBD1	TRBV6-5	TRBJ1-6	NA	TGTGCCAGCAGTTACTCGAAACAGGGGCATTCACCCCTCCACTTT	CASSYSKQGHSPLHF